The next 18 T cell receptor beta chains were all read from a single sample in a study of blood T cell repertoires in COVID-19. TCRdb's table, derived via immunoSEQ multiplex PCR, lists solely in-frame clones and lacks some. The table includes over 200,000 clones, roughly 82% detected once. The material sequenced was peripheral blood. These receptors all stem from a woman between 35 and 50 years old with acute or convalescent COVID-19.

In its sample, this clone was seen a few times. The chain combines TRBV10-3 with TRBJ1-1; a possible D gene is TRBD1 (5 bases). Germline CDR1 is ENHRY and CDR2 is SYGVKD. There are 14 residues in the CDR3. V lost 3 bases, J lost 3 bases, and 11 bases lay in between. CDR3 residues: CAISEVGGDTEAFF. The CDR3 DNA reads TGTGCCATCAGTGAAGTTGGGGGGGACACTGAAGCTTTCTTT.

The CDR3 DNA reads as TGTGCCAGCAGCGGCCTAGCGGGAGATTCCGGGGAGCTGTTTTTT. It yields the protein CASSGLAGDSGELFF. This chain links TRBV7-6 with TRBJ2-2; the match to TRBD2 covers 10 bases. CDR3 length equals 15 residues. V trimming: 5 bases; J trimming: 6 bases; junction bases outside the gene matches: 6. Germline-derived CDR1 and CDR2 are SGHVS and FNYEAQ.

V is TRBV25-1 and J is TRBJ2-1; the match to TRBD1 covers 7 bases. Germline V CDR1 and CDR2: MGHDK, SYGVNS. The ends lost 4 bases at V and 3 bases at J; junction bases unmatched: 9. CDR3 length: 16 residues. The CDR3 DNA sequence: TGTGCCAGCAGTGCCCGGACAGGAGGAGGCTACAATGAGCAGTTCTTC. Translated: CASSARTGGGYNEQFF.

For the CDR3, the DNA is TGTGCCTGCGCCAGACAGGGGATCAATGAGCAGTTCTTC. Protein sequence: CACARQGINEQFF. The chain employs TRBV30 and TRBJ2-1; the match to TRBD1 covers 8 bases. The CDR3 has 13 amino acids. Germline assignment: CDR1 GTSNPN and CDR2 SVGIG (reference sequence). Trimming cost V 6 bases and J 6 bases; bases outside gene matches: 7.

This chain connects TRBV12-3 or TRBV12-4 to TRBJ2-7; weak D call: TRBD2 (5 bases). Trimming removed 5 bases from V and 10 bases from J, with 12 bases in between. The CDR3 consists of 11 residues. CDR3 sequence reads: CASSTTSHQYF. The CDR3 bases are TGTGCCAGCAGTACTACTAGTCATCAGTACTTC.

DNA of the CDR3: TGTGCCAGCAGCCAAGAAAACAAAAGCGGGGTAGCGGGAAATTATGAGCAGTTCTTC. Translation: CASSQENKSGVAGNYEQFF. The chain uses TRBV4-2 and TRBJ2-1; 8 positions agree with TRBD2. Losses at the gene ends were 0 bases for V and 8 bases for J; bases not matched to a gene: 18. Germline V CDR1 and CDR2: LGHNA, YNFKEQ. There are 19 residues in the CDR3.

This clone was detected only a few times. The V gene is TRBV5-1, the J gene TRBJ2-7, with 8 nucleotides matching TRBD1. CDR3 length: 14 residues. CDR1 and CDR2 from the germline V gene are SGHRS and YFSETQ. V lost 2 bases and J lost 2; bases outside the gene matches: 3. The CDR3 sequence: CASSFSTGAYEQYF. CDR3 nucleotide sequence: TGCGCCAGCAGCTTTTCGACAGGGGCCTACGAGCAGTACTTC.

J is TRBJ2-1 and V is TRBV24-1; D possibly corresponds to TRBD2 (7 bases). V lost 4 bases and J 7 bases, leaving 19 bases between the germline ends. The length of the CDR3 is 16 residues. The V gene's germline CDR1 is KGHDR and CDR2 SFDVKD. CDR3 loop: CATSDSPRGAGNEQFF. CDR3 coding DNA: TGTGCCACCAGTGACTCCCCTCGGGGGGCCGGGAATGAGCAGTTCTTC.

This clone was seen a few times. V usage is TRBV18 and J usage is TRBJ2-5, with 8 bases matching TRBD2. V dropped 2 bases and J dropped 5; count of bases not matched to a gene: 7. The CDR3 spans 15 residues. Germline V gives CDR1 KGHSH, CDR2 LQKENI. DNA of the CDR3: TGTGCCAGCTCACCAGGGAGCGGGAGTTGGGAGACCCAGTACTTC. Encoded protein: CASSPGSGSWETQYF.

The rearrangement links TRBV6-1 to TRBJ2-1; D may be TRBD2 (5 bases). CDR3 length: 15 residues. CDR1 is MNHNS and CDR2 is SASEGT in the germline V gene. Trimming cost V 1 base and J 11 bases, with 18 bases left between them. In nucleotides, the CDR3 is TGTGCCAGCAGTGAAGGAGCTACTAGTAAAATAAAGCAGTTCTTC. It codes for CASSEGATSKIKQFF.

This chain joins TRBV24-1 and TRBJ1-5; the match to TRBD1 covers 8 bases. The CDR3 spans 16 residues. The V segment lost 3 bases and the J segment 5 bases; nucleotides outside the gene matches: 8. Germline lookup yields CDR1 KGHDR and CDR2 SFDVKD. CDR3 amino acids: CATSDGTGVIDQPQHF. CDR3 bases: TGTGCCACCAGTGATGGGACAGGTGTTATTGATCAGCCCCAGCATTTT.

The CDR3 DNA reads as TGTGCCAGCTCACCAAGCCGACAGGGCACTGGAAACACCATATATTTT. This encodes CASSPSRQGTGNTIYF. The gene calls are TRBV18 and TRBJ1-3, with 7 bases aligning to TRBD1. Germline assignment: CDR1 KGHSH and CDR2 LQKENI. V dropped 2 bases and J dropped 2; count of bases not matched to a gene: 6. The CDR3 runs 16 residues.

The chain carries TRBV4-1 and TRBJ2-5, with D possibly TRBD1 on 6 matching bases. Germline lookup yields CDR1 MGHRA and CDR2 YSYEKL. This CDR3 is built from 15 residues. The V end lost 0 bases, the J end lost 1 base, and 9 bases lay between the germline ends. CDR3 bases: TGCGCCAGCAGCCAAGATAGGACAGTCCAAGAGACCCAGTACTTC. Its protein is CASSQDRTVQETQYF.

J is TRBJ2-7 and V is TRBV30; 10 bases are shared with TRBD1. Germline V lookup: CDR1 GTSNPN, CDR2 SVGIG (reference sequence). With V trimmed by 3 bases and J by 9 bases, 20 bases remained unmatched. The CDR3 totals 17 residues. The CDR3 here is CAWSSRDLTGGASWQYF. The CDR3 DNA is TGTGCCTGGAGCTCGAGGGACCTGACAGGGGGCGCATCCTGGCAGTACTTC.

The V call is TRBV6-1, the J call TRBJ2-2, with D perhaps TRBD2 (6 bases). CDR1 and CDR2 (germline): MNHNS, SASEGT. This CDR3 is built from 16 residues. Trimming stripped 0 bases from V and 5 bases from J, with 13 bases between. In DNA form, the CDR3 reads TGTGCCAGCAGTGAAGCTGGAGGGGCGGGTACCGGGGAGCTGTTTTTT. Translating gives CASSEAGGAGTGELFF.

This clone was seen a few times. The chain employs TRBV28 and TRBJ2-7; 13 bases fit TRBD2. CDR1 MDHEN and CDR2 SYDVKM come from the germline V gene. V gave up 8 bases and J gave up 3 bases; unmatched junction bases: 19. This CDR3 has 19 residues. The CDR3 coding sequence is TGTGCCAGCCCCTCCGGCTTTGGACTAGCGGGAGTGTTAAGCTACGAGCAGTACTTC. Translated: CASPSGFGLAGVLSYEQYF.

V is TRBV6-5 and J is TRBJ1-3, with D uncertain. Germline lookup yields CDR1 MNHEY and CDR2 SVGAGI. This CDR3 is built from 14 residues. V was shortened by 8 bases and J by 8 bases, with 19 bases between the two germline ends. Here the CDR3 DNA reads TGTGCCAGCTCAAAAGAGCTGGGGAGGGACACCATATATTTT. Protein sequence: CASSKELGRDTIYF.

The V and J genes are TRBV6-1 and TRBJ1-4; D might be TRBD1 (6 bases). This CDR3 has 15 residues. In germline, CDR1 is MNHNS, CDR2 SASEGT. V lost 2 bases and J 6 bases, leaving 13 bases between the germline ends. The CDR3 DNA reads TGTGCCAGCAGTGAAAATCAGGGGTTGGATGAAAAACTGTTTTTT. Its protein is CASSENQGLDEKLFF.